This T cell receptor (beta chain) was captured by sequencing in a study of T cell repertoires in cytomegalovirus infection (dated by TCRdb to between 2019 and 2020). The study in broad terms: Because public TCR beta signatures pointed to carriage of CMV infection together with the matching HLA type, the HLA type of each donor mattered for the analysis. What the study reported, not specific to this receptor: Cumulative frequency of public TCR beta family members discriminated carriers of CMV infection plus the relevant HLA type in this cohort and an independent roughly 350-donor cohort. The ex vivo response was dominated by HLA-C-restricted CMV-specific TCR beta clonotypes, which also provided the single most frequent clonotype in two of eight donors.

From the cysteine through the phenylalanine, the CDR3 covers 15 amino acids. The sequence is cut down to CDR3 DNA, 45 bases in frame from base 1. CDR1 and CDR2 are drawn from the germline V gene: MDHEN, SYDVKM. The V and J ends are trimmed by 5 bases and 4 bases, leaving 17 bases between them. Sequenced using an Illumina HiSeq 1500. TCRdb reprocessed the public reads (quality trimming at Q25 with fastp, clone calling with MiXCR) and kept in-frame beta chains. CDR3 protein sequences are deduplicated, and each keeps its most common genes and DNA. Here the sample has just under 550,000 distinct CDR3 sequences; around a quarter occur a single time. The ten biggest clones cover around 13% of the sample. With regard to this clonotype: It lacks a known antigen. Base-call qualities are not available, and no considerably larger clone is one nucleotide away.

The rearrangement combines TRBV28 with TRBJ2-5; tentative D gene TRBD1, with 5 bases matching. The sequenced sample consisted of PBMCs. This TCR was recovered from a human donor in good health (CMV status not recorded). Some clones in this sample may be carry-over from other donors' samples. The bases read TGTGCCAGCAGTCCCTCGGTGGGGCCAGCAGAGACCCAGTACTTC. It specifies CASSPSVGPAETQYF.